Below are 5 T cell receptor beta chains sequenced from a single sample in a study of shared clonotypes between healthy human individuals. Libraries were prepared by immunoSEQ multiplex PCR; TCRdb keeps only in-frame clonotypes and omits some of them. The sample lists over a million clones; roughly 96% were seen once. Sample: naive CD4+ T cells sorted from blood. Subset noted: CD45RA+ positively selected. Source of these receptors: a young man in good health.

The rearrangement joins TRBV11-2 to TRBJ2-1, with 7 nucleotides matching TRBD2. After removal of 5 bases from V and 0 bases from J, the junction contained 16 bases not matched to a gene. The germline V gene encodes CDR1 SGHAT and CDR2 FQNNGV. The CDR3 is made up of 19 amino acids. The CDR3 region is CASSQKRGLTGLSYNEQFF. CDR3 in DNA: TGTGCCAGCAGCCAAAAGCGGGGATTGACGGGCCTCTCCTACAATGAGCAGTTCTTC.

This clone was observed a handful of times. The chain employs TRBV6-5 and TRBJ2-7; 9 bases align to TRBD1. Germline V lookup: CDR1 MNHEY, CDR2 SVGAGI. This CDR3 is 13 amino acids long. J lost 2 bases, V lost 6 bases, and 2 bases had no gene match. The CDR3 DNA reads TGTGCCAGCAGAGGGACAGGGACCTACGAGCAGTACTTC. This sequence encodes CASRGTGTYEQYF.

The genes are TRBV6-5 and TRBJ1-2; D might be TRBD1 (6 bases). The CDR3 totals 11 residues. Germline lookup yields CDR1 MNHEY and CDR2 SVGAGI. V lost 2 bases and J lost 12, with 10 bases in between. CDR3 protein: CASSYLGQHTF. DNA of the CDR3: TGTGCCAGCAGTTACCTAGGACAGCACACCTTC.

This rearrangement joins TRBV6-1 to TRBJ2-3; the D gene is possibly TRBD2 (6 bases). Germline lookup yields CDR1 MNHNS and CDR2 SASEGT. The CDR3 loop spans 13 amino acids. Trimming took 7 bases from V and 2 from J, leaving 10 bases between them. CDR3 region: CASNGGSTDTQYF. In DNA, the CDR3 is TGTGCCAGCAACGGGGGTTCCACAGATACGCAGTATTTT.

The rearrangement links TRBV11-3 to TRBJ2-1, with D possibly matching TRBD1 (6 bases). The CDR3 loop spans 11 amino acids. V lost 4 bases and J 10 bases, leaving 8 bases between the germline ends. Germline V gene sequence: CDR1 SGHNT, CDR2 YENEEA. The CDR3 coding sequence is TGTGCCAGCAGCTACAGGGAAGAGCAGTTCTTC. It codes for CASSYREEQFF.